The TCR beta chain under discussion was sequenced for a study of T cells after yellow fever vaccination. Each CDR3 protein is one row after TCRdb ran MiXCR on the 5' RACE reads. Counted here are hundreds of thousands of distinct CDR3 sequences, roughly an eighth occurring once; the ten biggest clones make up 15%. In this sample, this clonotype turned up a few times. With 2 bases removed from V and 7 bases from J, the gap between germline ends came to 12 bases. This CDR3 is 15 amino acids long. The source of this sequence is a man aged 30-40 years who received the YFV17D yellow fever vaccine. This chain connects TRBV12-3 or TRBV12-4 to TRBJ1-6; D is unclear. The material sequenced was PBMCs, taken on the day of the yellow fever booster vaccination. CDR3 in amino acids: CASSLLNPRNSPLHF. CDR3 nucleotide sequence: TGTGCCAGCAGTTTACTCAATCCGCGGAATTCACCCCTCCACTTT.